This T cell receptor beta chain was retrieved from a study of cytotoxic CD8 clonotypes in ibrutinib-treated CLL. Study overall: Complete response was seen in 2 patients and partial in approximately 24; approximately 12 progressed and roughly 14 stayed remitted after a median about 70 months. A mean of about 240,000 productive templates and tens of thousands of productive rearrangements was obtained per sample.

V was shortened by 1 base and J by 7 bases, with 18 bases between the two germline ends. CDR3 length: 15 amino acids. The germline gives CDR1 SGHNT, CDR2 YYREEE (reference sequence). Study-wide points: Measured clonality at baseline was greater than in age-matched healthy donors and tracked with circulating CD8+ T-cell counts.

The method was immunoSEQ multiplex PCR; TCRdb's version includes in-frame clones alone and lacks a portion of them. The profile shows about 56,000 clones, around 60% of them singletons. This clone occurred a few times. Its antigen is still unknown. Genomic DNA (around 2 micrograms) was obtained from cryopreserved PBMCs for construction of TCR beta libraries. This sequence joins TRBV5-4 and TRBJ2-7; D may be TRBD2 (6 bases). The TCR sequence derives from a human donor with chronic lymphocytic leukemia. Material: PBMCs, obtained after 24 months of ibrutinib treatment. Written as DNA, the CDR3 is TGTGCCAGCAGCTTGCGCCTAGCGAACTTTCAGGAGCAGTACTTC. As protein: CASSLRLANFQEQYF.